The source of this T cell receptor (beta chain) is a study of T-cell memory formation after mild COVID-19. The CDR3 extends over 14 amino acids. V was trimmed by 4 bases and J by 6 bases, leaving 15 bases between them. CDR1 and CDR2 (germline): SGHNT, YYREEE (reference sequence). MiXCR was run by TCRdb on the 5' RACE reads, yielding one entry per CDR3 protein. The repertoire includes hundreds of thousands of distinct CDR3 sequences, approximately 27% of them detected once, and roughly 12% sits in the top ten. V usage is TRBV5-4 and J usage is TRBJ2-3; D not resolved. The TCR was taken from an adult woman who had mild COVID-19 (a few samples of this study predate the infection). Cell type and time point are not known. The sample taken for sequencing was PBMCs or a T cell subset sorted from them (not recorded which). CDR3 nucleotide sequence: TGTGCCAGCAGCCCAGGATCGCTAGACGATACGCAGTATTTT. It is translated as CASSPGSLDDTQYF.